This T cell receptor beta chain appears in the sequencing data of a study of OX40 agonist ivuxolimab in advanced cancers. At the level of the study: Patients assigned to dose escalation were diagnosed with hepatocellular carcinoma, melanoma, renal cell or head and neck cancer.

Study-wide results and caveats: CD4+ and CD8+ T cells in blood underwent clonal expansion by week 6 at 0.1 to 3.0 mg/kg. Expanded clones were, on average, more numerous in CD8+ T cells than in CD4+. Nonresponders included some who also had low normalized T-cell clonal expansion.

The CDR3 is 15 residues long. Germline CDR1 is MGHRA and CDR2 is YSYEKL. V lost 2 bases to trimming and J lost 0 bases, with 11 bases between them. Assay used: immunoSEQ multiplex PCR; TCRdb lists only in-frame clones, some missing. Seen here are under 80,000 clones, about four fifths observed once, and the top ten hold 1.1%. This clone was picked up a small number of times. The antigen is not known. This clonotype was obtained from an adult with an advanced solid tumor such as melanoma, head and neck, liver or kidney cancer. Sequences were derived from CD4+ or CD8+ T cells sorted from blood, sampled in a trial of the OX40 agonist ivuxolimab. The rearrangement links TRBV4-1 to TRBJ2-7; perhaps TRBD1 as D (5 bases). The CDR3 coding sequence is TGCGCCAGCAGCCAACCCGCACAGGACTCCTACGAGCAGTACTTC. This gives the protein CASSQPAQDSYEQYF.